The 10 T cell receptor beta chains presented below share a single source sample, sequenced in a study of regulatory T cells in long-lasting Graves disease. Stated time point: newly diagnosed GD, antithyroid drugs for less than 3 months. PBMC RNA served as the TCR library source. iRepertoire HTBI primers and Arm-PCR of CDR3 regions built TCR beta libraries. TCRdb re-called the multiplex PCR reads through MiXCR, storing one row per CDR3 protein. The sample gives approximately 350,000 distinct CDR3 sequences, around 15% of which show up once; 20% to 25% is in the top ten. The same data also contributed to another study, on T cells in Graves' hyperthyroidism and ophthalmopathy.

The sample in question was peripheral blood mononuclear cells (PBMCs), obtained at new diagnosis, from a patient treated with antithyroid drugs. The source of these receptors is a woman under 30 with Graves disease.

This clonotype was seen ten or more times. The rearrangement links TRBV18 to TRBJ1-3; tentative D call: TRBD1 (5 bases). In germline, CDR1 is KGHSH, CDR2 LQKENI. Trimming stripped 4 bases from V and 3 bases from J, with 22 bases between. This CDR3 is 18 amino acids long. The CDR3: CASSRRQRTIEGGNTIYF. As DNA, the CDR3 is TGTGCCAGCTCACGACGACAGCGCACTATAGAAGGTGGAAACACCATATATTTT.

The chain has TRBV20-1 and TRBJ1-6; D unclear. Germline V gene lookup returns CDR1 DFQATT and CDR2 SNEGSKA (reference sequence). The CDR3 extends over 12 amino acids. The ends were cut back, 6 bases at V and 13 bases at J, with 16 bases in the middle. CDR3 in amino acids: CSAPPGSSPLHF. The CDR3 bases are TGCAGTGCCCCCCCGGGGTCCTCGCCCCTCCACTTT.

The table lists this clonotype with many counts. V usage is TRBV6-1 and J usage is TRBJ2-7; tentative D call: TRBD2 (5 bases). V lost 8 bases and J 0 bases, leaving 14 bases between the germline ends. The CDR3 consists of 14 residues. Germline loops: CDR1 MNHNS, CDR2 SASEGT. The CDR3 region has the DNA TGTGCCAGCCGCGAGGGAGTGGCCTCCTACGAGCAGTACTTC. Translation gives CASREGVASYEQYF.

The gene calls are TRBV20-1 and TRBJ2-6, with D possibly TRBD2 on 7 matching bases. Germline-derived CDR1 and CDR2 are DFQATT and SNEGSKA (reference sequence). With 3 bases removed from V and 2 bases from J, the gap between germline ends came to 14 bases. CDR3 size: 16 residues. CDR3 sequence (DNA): TGCAGTGCTAGCCCGGGGGGCAGGACTGGGGCCAACGTCCTGACTTTC. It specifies CSASPGGRTGANVLTF.

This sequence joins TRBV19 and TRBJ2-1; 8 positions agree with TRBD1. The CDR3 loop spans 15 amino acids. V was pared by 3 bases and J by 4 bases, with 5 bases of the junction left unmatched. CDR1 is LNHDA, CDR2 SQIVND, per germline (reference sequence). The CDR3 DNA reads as TGTGCCAGTAGTATTGTACAGGGGGGTTACAATGAGCAGTTCTTC. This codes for CASSIVQGGYNEQFF.

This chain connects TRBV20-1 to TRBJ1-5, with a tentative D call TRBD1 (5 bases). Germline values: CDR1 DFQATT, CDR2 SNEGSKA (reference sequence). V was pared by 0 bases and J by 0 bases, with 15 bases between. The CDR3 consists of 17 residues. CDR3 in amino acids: CSARDGRQPHSNQPQHF. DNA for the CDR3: TGCAGTGCTAGAGATGGGAGACAGCCCCATAGCAATCAGCCCCAGCATTTT.

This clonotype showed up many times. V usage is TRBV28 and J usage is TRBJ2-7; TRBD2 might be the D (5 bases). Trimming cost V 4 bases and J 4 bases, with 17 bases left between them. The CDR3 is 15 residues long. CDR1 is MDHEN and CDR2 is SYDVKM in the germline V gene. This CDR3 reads CASSSPTWERYEQYF. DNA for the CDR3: TGTGCCAGCAGTTCTCCGACGTGGGAGAGGTACGAGCAGTACTTC.

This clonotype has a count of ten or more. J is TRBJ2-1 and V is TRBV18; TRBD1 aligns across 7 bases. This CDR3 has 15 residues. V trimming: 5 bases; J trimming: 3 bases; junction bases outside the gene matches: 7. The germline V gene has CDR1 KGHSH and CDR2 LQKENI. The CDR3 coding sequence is TGTGCCAGCTCATCCCGACAGGGTGTCTACAATGAGCAGTTCTTC. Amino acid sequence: CASSSRQGVYNEQFF. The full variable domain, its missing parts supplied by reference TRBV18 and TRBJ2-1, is NAGVMQNPRHLVRRRGQEARLRCSPMKGHSHVYWYRQLPEEGLKFMVYLQKENIIDESGMPKERFSAEFPKEGPSILRIQQVVRGDSAAYFCASSSRQGVYNEQFFGPGTRLTVL.

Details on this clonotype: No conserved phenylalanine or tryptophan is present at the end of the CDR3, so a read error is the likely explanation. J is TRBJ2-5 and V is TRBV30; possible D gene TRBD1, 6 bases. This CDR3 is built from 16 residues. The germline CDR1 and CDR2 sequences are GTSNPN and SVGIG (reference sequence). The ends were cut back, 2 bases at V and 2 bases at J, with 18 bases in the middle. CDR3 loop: CAWSTLNRDEQETQYS. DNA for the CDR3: TGTGCCTGGAGTACGCTCAACAGGGACGAACAAGAGACCCAGTACTCC.

DNA of the CDR3: TGTGCCACCCGCGGGGGGGCCTACTATGGCTACACCTTC. Protein: CATRGGAYYGYTF. The chain is built from TRBV19 and TRBJ1-2, with D perhaps TRBD1 (6 bases). The V gene's germline CDR1 is LNHDA and CDR2 SQIVND (reference sequence). Between the trimmed V and J ends, which lost 10 bases and 3 bases, there was a span of 15 bases. This CDR3 has 13 residues.